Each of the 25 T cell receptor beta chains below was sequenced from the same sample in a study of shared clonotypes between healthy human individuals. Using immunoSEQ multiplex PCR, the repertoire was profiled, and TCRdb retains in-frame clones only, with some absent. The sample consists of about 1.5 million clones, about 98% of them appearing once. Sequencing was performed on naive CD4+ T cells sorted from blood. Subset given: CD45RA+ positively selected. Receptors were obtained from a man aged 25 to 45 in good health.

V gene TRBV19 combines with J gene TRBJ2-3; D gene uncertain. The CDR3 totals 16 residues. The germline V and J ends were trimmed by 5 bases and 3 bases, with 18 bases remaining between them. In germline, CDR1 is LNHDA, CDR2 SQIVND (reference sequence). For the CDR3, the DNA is TGTGCCAGTAGTCCAGGTTTACCGAAGAGTACAGATACGCAGTATTTT. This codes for CASSPGLPKSTDTQYF.

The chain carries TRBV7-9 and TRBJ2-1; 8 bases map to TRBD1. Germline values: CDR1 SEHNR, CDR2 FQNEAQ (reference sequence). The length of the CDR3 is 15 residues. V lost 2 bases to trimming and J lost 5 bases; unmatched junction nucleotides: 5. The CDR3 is CASSLRGQGHNEQFF. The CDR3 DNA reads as TGTGCCAGCAGCTTACGAGGACAGGGACACAATGAGCAGTTCTTC.

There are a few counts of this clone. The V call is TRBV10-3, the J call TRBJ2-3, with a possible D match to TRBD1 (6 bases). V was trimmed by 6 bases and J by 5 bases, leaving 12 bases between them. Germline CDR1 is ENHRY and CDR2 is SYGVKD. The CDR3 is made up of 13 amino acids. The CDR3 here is CAISGSGEDTQYF. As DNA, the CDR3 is TGTGCCATCAGCGGGTCAGGGGAAGATACGCAGTATTTT.

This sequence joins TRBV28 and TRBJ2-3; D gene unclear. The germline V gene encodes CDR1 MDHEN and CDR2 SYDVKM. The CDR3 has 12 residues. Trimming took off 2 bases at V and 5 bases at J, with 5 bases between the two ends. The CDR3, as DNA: TGTGCCAGCAGTTTAAAGGGAGATACGCAGTATTTT. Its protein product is CASSLKGDTQYF.

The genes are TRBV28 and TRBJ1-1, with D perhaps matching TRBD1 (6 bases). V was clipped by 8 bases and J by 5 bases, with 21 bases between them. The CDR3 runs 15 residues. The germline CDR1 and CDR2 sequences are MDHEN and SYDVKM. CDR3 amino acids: CASSPVTRGWTEAFF. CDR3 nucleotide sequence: TGTGCCAGCTCCCCCGTGACCAGGGGATGGACTGAAGCTTTCTTT.

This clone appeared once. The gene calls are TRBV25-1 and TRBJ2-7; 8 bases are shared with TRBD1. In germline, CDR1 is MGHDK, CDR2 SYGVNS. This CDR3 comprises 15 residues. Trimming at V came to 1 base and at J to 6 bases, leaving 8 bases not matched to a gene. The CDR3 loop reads CASSEFRTGYSEQYF. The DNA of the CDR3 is TGTGCCAGCAGTGAATTCCGGACAGGGTACTCCGAGCAGTACTTC.

CDR3 sequence reads: CAFTGTSDFNEQFF. CDR3 bases: TGTGCCTTCACCGGGACTAGCGATTTCAATGAGCAGTTCTTC. The rearrangement links TRBV30 to TRBJ2-1; 10 bases fit TRBD2. The V and J ends lost 7 bases and 6 bases, in that order; junction bases with no gene match: 9. CDR1 GTSNPN and CDR2 SVGIG come from the germline V gene (reference sequence). This CDR3 is 14 amino acids long. Full variable domain (remainder filled in from reference TRBV30 and TRBJ2-1): SQTIHQWPATLVQPVGSPLSLECTVEGTSNPNLYWYRQAAGRGLQLLFYSVGIGQISSEVPQNLSASRPQDRQFILSSKKLLLSDSGFYLCAFTGTSDFNEQFFGPGTRLTVL.

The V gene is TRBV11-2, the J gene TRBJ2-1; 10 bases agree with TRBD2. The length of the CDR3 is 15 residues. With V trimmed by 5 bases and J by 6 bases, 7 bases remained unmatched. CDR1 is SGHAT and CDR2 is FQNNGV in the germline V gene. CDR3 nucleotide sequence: TGTGCCAGCAGCCACGCCAGCGGGAGGGCCAATGAGCAGTTCTTC. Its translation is CASSHASGRANEQFF.

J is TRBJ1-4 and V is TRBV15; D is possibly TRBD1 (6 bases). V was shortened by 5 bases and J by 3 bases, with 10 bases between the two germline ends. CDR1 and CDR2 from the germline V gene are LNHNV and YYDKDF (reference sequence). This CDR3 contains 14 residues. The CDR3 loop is CATSQQGSNEKLFF. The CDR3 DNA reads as TGTGCCACCAGCCAACAGGGATCTAATGAAAAACTGTTTTTT.

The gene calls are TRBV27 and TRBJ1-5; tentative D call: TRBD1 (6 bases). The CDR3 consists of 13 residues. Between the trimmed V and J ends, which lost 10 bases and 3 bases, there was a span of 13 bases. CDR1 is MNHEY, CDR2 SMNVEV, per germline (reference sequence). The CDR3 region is CATTTGLNQPQHF. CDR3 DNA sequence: TGTGCCACCACGACAGGACTCAATCAGCCCCAGCATTTT.

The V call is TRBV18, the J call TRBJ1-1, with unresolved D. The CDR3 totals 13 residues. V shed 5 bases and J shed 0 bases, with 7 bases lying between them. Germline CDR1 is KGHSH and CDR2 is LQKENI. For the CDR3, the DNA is TGTGCCAGCTCAGGCGGGATGAACACTGAAGCTTTCTTT. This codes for CASSGGMNTEAFF.

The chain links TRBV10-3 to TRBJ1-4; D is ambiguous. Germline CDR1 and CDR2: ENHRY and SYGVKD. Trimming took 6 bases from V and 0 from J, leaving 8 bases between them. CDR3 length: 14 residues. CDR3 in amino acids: CAIRSGSTNEKLFF. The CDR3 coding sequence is TGTGCCATCAGATCCGGATCAACTAATGAAAAACTGTTTTTT.

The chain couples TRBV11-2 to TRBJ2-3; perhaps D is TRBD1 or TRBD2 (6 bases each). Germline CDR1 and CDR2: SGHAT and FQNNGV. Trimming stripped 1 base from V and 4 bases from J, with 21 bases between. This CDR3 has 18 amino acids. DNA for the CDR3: TGTGCCAGCAGCTTAGGTCAGGTCGGTCTAGGGGGGTCAGATACGCAGTATTTT. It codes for CASSLGQVGLGGSDTQYF.

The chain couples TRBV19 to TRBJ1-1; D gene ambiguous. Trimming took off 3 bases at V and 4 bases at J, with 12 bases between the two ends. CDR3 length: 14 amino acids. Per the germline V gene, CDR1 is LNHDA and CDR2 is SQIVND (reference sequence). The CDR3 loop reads CASSIRSLGTEAFF. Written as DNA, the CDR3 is TGTGCCAGTAGTATCCGGAGTTTGGGCACTGAAGCTTTCTTT.

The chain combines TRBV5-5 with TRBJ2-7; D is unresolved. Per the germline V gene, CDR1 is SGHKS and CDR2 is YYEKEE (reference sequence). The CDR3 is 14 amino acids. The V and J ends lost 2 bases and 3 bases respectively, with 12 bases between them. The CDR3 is CASSLSTPDYEQYF. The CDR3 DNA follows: TGTGCCAGCAGCTTATCGACCCCAGACTACGAGCAGTACTTC.

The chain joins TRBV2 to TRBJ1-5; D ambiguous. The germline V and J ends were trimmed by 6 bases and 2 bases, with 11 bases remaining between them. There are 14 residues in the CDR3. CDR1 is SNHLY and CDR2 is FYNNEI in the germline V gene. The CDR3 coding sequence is TGTGCCAGCAGGGAGGATCCGGGCAATCAGCCCCAGCATTTT. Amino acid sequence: CASREDPGNQPQHF.

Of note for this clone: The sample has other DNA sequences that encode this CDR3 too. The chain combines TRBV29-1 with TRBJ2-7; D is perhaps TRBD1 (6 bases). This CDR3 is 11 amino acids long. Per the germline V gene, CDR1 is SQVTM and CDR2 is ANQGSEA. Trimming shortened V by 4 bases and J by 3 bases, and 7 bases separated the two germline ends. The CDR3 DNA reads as TGCAGCGTTGGCAGGGGCTACGAGCAGTACTTC. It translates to CSVGRGYEQYF.

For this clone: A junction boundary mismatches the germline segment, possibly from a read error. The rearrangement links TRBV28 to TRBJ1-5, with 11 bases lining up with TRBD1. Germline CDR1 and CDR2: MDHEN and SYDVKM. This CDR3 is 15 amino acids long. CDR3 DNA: TGTGCCAGCAGTGTTTTGGGGACAGGGGGTCAGTCCCAGCATTTT. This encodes CASSVLGTGGQSQHF.

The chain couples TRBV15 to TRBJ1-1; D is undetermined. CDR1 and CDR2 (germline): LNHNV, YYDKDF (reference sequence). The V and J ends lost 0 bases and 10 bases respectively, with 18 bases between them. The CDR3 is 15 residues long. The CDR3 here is CATSRDPLTLVGAFF. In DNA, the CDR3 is TGTGCCACCAGCAGAGATCCCTTGACCCTGGTAGGAGCTTTCTTT.

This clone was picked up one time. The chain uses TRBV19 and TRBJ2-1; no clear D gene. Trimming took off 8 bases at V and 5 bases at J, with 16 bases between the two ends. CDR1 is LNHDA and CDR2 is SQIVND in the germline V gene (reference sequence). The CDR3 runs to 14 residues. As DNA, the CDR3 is TGTGCCAGTTCCCAAGGCGCGTTGAACAATGAGCAGTTCTTC. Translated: CASSQGALNNEQFF.

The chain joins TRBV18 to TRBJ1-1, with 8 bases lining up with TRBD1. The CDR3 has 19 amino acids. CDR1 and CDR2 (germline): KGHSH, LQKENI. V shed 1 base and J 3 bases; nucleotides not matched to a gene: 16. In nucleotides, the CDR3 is TGTGCCAGCTCACCACGGATTTTGGCCGACAGGGGAGTTGACACTGAAGCTTTCTTT. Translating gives CASSPRILADRGVDTEAFF. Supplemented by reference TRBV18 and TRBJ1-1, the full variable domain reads NAGVMQNPRHLVRRRGQEARLRCSPMKGHSHVYWYRQLPEEGLKFMVYLQKENIIDESGMPKERFSAEFPKEGPSILRIQQVVRGDSAAYFCASSPRILADRGVDTEAFFGQGTRLTVV.

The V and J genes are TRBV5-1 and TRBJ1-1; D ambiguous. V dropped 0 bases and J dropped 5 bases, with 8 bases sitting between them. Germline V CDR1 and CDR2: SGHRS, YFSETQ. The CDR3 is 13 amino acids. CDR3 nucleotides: TGCGCCAGCAGCTTGGCCTTGGATACTGAAGCTTTCTTT. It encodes CASSLALDTEAFF.

The DNA for the CDR3 is TGTGCCAGCAGCTTAGGAGCGGGAGCGTACAATGAGCAGTTCTTC. Protein: CASSLGAGAYNEQFF. The chain employs TRBV7-3 and TRBJ2-1, with TRBD2 matching over 8 bases. With V trimmed by 2 bases and J by 4 bases, 4 bases remained unmatched. Germline assignment: CDR1 SGHTA and CDR2 FQGTGA. CDR3 length equals 15 residues.

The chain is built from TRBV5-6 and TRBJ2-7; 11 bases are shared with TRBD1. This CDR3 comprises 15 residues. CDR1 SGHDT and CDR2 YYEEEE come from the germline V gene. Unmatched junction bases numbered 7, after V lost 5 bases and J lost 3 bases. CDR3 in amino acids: CASRGTGGRFYEQYF. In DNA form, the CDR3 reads TGTGCCAGCAGAGGGACAGGGGGAAGGTTCTACGAGCAGTACTTC.

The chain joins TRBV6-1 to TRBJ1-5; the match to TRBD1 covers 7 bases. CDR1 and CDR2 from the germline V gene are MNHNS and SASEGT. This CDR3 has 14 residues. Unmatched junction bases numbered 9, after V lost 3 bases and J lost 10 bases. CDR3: CASSETGWVSPQHF. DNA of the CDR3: TGTGCCAGCAGTGAGACAGGGTGGGTCAGCCCCCAGCATTTT.